The sequence of this T cell receptor (beta chain) was determined in a study of blood T cell repertoires in COVID-19. Study details: COVID-19 samples collected from the United States, Italy and Spain covered acute and convalescent phases. PBMCs, B-cell-depleted T cells, or T cells provided the cDNA or gDNA that made up the material.

Original processing methods: Reference gene primer amplification in the assay estimated nucleated cell counts. Generated by immunoSEQ multiplex PCR, the TCRdb table keeps only in-frame clones and is missing some. Clone size and V and J calls were adopted from that table, with D and trimming inferred from the DNA. The data contain about 140,000 clones, 81% of them seen just once; the ten biggest clones take up approximately 8.2%. The CDR3 loop spans 12 amino acids. Trimming pared 6 bases from V and 12 bases from J, leaving 15 bases between. Germline V gives CDR1 SNHLY, CDR2 FYNNEI. This clonotype originated in a human donor in a cohort sampled during active COVID-19. The source material was peripheral blood. This chain connects TRBV2 to TRBJ2-1; D gene uncertain. CDR3 sequence reads: CASRSDILGQFF. The CDR3 bases are TGTGCCAGCAGATCAGACATTTTAGGGCAGTTCTTC.